This section outlines one TCR beta chain sequence together with its context. These data are taken from a study of blood T cell repertoires in COVID-19. Overall study: Spain, Italy and the United States supplied samples that represented acute and convalescent COVID-19.

Data came from immunoSEQ multiplex PCR; TCRdb stores just in-frame clones and leaves some out. The repertoire has about 150,000 clones, roughly 90% of them found once; the top ten carry 0.95% to 1.5%. Germline assignment: CDR1 SGHTA and CDR2 FQGNSA. The CDR3 consists of 12 residues. V was pared by 4 bases and J by 13 bases, with 7 bases of the junction left unmatched. Recruits, aged roughly 18 to 89 years, lived in 25 or so US areas. This sequence originates from a woman aged 25 to 45 with acute COVID-19. This chain joins TRBV7-2 and TRBJ2-1; TRBD2 matches at 7 bases. Specimen: PBMCs or T cells enriched from blood (not recorded which). The CDR3 sequence is CASSSRSAGQFF. The DNA for the CDR3 is TGTGCCAGCAGCTCCCGATCAGCGGGACAGTTCTTC.